The 32 T cell receptor beta chains presented below share a single source sample, sequenced in a study of T cell changes during pregnancy in multiple sclerosis. Profiling relied on immunoSEQ multiplex PCR, and the TCRdb table lists in-frame clones only, not all of them. This repertoire shows roughly 41,000 clones, around 89% found once; its top ten account for 6% to 7.5%. Sequenced material: CD8+ T cells from peripheral blood mononuclear cells, taken in the third trimester of pregnancy. Receptors originate from a female donor with multiple sclerosis, enrolled in a pregnancy study.

The chain joins TRBV7-9 to TRBJ2-7; 8 bases are shared with TRBD1. The ends lost 1 base at V and 2 bases at J; junction bases unmatched: 1. Germline-derived CDR1 and CDR2 are SEHNR and FQNEAQ (reference sequence). The CDR3 is 14 residues long. CDR3 DNA: TGTGCCAGCAGCTTAGGGACAGGGCCCTACGAGCAGTACTTC. Encoded protein: CASSLGTGPYEQYF.

The chain is built from TRBV7-8 and TRBJ2-1, with TRBD2 matching over 7 bases. With V trimmed by 0 bases and J by 7 bases, 6 bases remained unmatched. There are 15 residues in the CDR3. CDR1 SGHVS and CDR2 FQNEAQ come from the germline V gene. CDR3 DNA sequence: TGTGCCAGCAGCTTAGCGACGGGGGGACCGAATGAGCAGTTCTTC. Translated, it gives CASSLATGGPNEQFF.

This clone was seen once. The chain carries TRBV5-6 and TRBJ1-4; D perhaps matches TRBD1 (5 bases). The CDR3 is 13 amino acids. Germline assignment: CDR1 SGHDT and CDR2 YYEEEE. V was shortened by 4 bases and J by 13 bases, with 17 bases between the two germline ends. The CDR3 region has the DNA TGTGCCAGCAGCCCGGGCCCCGCCGACAGACTGTTTTTT. Its translation is CASSPGPADRLFF.

The rearrangement links TRBV25-1 to TRBJ2-2, with D perhaps matching TRBD2 (5 bases). CDR1 and CDR2 from the germline V gene are MGHDK and SYGVNS. This CDR3 region has 14 residues. Deletions cut 5 bases from V and 4 bases from J, with 11 bases between. This chain's CDR3 is CASSRTGITGELFF. The CDR3 bases are TGTGCCAGCAGTCGGACGGGAATCACCGGGGAGCTGTTTTTT.

This chain connects TRBV19 to TRBJ1-1; D remains unclear. Trimming took off 5 bases at V and 1 base at J, with 14 bases between the two ends. The CDR3 consists of 15 residues. From germline, CDR1 is LNHDA and CDR2 SQIVND (reference sequence). The CDR3 loop reads CASSDQRGGNTEAFF. The CDR3 bases are TGTGCCAGTAGTGACCAGCGCGGAGGGAACACTGAAGCTTTCTTT. Complete variable domain (other parts from reference TRBV19 and TRBJ1-1): DGGITQSPKYLFRKEGQNVTLSCEQNLNHDAMYWYRQDPGQGLRLIYYSQIVNDFQKGDIAEGYSVSREKKESFPLTVTSAQKNPTAFYLCASSDQRGGNTEAFFGQGTRLTVV.

The chain carries TRBV4-1 and TRBJ1-2; D gene unclear. The length of the CDR3 is 14 residues. Trimming pared 4 bases from V and 4 bases from J, leaving 13 bases between. Germline loops: CDR1 MGHRA, CDR2 YSYEKL. The CDR3 is CASSLSDGIYGYTF. DNA for the CDR3: TGCGCCAGCAGCCTATCAGACGGGATCTATGGCTACACCTTC.

This clone was recorded only once. J is TRBJ2-1 and V is TRBV7-2, with TRBD1 matching over 10 bases. V lost 0 bases and J lost 4; bases outside the gene matches: 9. The CDR3 is 18 residues long. The V gene's germline CDR1 is SGHTA and CDR2 FQGNSA. DNA of the CDR3: TGTGCCAGCAGCTTAGCTATTGGGGGGGACAGGGGATACAATGAGCAGTTCTTC. This sequence encodes CASSLAIGGDRGYNEQFF.

This chain joins TRBV28 and TRBJ2-7, with a possible D match to TRBD1 (6 bases). The germline V gene has CDR1 MDHEN and CDR2 SYDVKM. Between the trimmed V and J ends, which lost 3 bases and 2 bases, there was a span of 14 bases. The CDR3 is made up of 15 amino acids. The CDR3 DNA reads as TGTGCCAGCAGTTTTGCATTCGGACAGACCTACGAGCAGTACTTC. It encodes CASSFAFGQTYEQYF.

The chain recombines TRBV9 with TRBJ1-5, with 10 bases aligning to TRBD1. CDR1 SGDLS and CDR2 YYNGEE come from the germline V gene. J gave up 4 bases and V 4 bases, and 14 bases lay outside the gene matches. The CDR3 totals 18 residues. The chain's CDR3 is CASSPDRGRGGINQPQHF. Written as DNA, the CDR3 is TGTGCCAGCAGCCCAGACAGGGGGCGTGGAGGAATAAATCAGCCCCAGCATTTT.

The chain uses TRBV9 and TRBJ1-1; a weak D match, TRBD1 (5 bases). The germline V gene has CDR1 SGDLS and CDR2 YYNGEE. V was clipped by 0 bases and J by 4 bases, with 10 bases between them. The CDR3 loop spans 14 amino acids. The CDR3 nucleotides read TGTGCCAGCAGCGTAGGGTATAGGGGCACTGAAGCTTTCTTT. It encodes CASSVGYRGTEAFF.

V usage is TRBV7-6 and J usage is TRBJ2-2; D possibly corresponds to TRBD1 (6 bases). Trimming left V 6 bases short and J 3 bases short, with 17 bases between. There are 16 residues in the CDR3. Germline V gene sequence: CDR1 SGHVS, CDR2 FNYEAQ. The CDR3 region has the DNA TGTGCCAGCAGACTTACCGGGACACCATACACCGGGGAGCTGTTTTTT. Translating it yields CASRLTGTPYTGELFF.

The chain uses TRBV7-9 and TRBJ2-1; D uncertain. V gave up 7 bases and J gave up 0 bases, with 19 bases separating them. CDR1 SEHNR and CDR2 FQNEAQ come from the germline V gene (reference sequence). This CDR3 spans 17 amino acids. The DNA of the CDR3 is TGTGCCAGCATCTCCCAGCTAGGCAAGAGCTCCTACAATGAGCAGTTCTTC. Protein: CASISQLGKSSYNEQFF.

The V call is TRBV5-6, the J call TRBJ1-5; D gene unclear. The CDR3 is 13 residues long. The germline V gene encodes CDR1 SGHDT and CDR2 YYEEEE. V lost 0 bases and J lost 9, with 10 bases in between. CDR3 amino acids: CASSLGGVSPQHF. CDR3 in DNA: TGTGCCAGCAGCTTGGGCGGGGTTTCGCCCCAGCATTTT.

V is TRBV10-1 and J is TRBJ2-7; perhaps TRBD1 as D (6 bases). The V end lost 3 bases, the J end lost 0 bases, and 9 bases lay between the germline ends. Germline V gene data show CDR1 as WNHNN and CDR2 as SYGVQD (reference sequence). CDR3 length equals 14 residues. This CDR3 is CASSDPGDSYEQYF. CDR3 coding DNA: TGCGCCAGCAGTGATCCAGGGGACTCCTACGAGCAGTACTTC.

The chain links TRBV30 to TRBJ2-2; a weak D match, TRBD1 (6 bases). There are 13 residues in the CDR3. Germline V lookup: CDR1 GTSNPN, CDR2 SVGIG (reference sequence). Trimming removed 2 bases at V and 7 bases at J, with 11 bases between. This CDR3 reads CAWSRGSGGELFF. The CDR3 DNA is TGTGCCTGGAGTAGGGGGTCCGGCGGGGAGCTGTTTTTT.

This chain connects TRBV5-6 to TRBJ2-7; D is perhaps TRBD2 (6 bases). Germline V gene lookup returns CDR1 SGHDT and CDR2 YYEEEE. This CDR3 spans 15 amino acids. The germline V and J ends were trimmed by 4 bases and 2 bases, with 16 bases remaining between them. The CDR3 region is CASSLFAGHTYEQYF. The CDR3 DNA reads TGTGCCAGCAGCCTTTTCGCGGGGCACACCTACGAGCAGTACTTC.

This chain uses TRBV27 with TRBJ2-1, with 13 bases matching TRBD2. CDR1 is MNHEY and CDR2 is SMNVEV in the germline V gene (reference sequence). Trimming took 6 bases from V and 9 from J; bases not matched to a gene: 8. This CDR3 is built from 15 residues. CDR3 sequence (DNA): TGTGCCAGCAGAGACCGTGGACTAGCGGGGGTTGAGCAGTTCTTC. This encodes CASRDRGLAGVEQFF.

The chain couples TRBV27 to TRBJ2-7, with 7 positions matching TRBD1. Trimming at V came to 5 bases and at J to 2 bases, leaving 12 bases not matched to a gene. The CDR3 has 16 residues. Per germline, CDR1 MNHEY and CDR2 SMNVEV (reference sequence). The CDR3 coding sequence is TGTGCCAGCAGTCTGGGGGTGGGACAGCTCGCCTACGAGCAGTACTTC. Its protein is CASSLGVGQLAYEQYF.

The chain recombines TRBV6-1 with TRBJ2-7; tentative D call: TRBD2 (5 bases). The V end lost 0 bases, the J end lost 1 base, and 13 bases lay between the germline ends. The CDR3 is made up of 16 amino acids. In germline, CDR1 is MNHNS, CDR2 SASEGT. CDR3 in DNA: TGTGCCAGCAGTGAAGCGGCCGGGGATAATTCCTACGAGCAGTACTTC. It translates to CASSEAAGDNSYEQYF.

The rearrangement joins TRBV30 to TRBJ2-3, with 7 bases that match TRBD2. From germline, CDR1 is GTSNPN and CDR2 SVGIG (reference sequence). The trim removed 2 bases at V and 1 base at J, leaving 6 bases unmatched. The CDR3 covers 15 residues. Here the CDR3 DNA reads TGTGCCTGGAGTTTAGGGAGCGGGGGCACAGATACGCAGTATTTT. Residues: CAWSLGSGGTDTQYF.

The DNA of the CDR3 is TGTGCCAGCAGCTTAGCGGGGCAGGGGAATCAGCCCCAGCATTTT. It yields the protein CASSLAGQGNQPQHF. J is TRBJ1-5 and V is TRBV7-9, with D possibly matching TRBD1 (6 bases). V was trimmed by 0 bases and J by 4 bases, leaving 10 bases between them. The CDR3 totals 15 residues. Per germline, CDR1 SEHNR and CDR2 FQNEAQ (reference sequence).

CDR3 sequence reads: CASVTGGSEKLFF. The CDR3 DNA is TGTGCCTCTGTGACAGGGGGCTCTGAAAAACTGTTTTTT. The chain uses TRBV30 and TRBJ1-4; TRBD1 aligns across 10 bases. Per the germline V gene, CDR1 is GTSNPN and CDR2 is SVGIG (reference sequence). The ends lost 7 bases at V and 7 bases at J; junction bases unmatched: 6. This CDR3 spans 13 amino acids.

The J gene is TRBJ1-5, the V gene TRBV5-1; D is possibly TRBD1 (5 bases). The CDR3 loop spans 15 amino acids. V lost 2 bases to trimming and J lost 0 bases, with 9 bases between them. CDR1 and CDR2 from the germline V gene are SGHRS and YFSETQ. In DNA form, the CDR3 reads TGCGCCAGCAGCTTCGACAGTTATAGCAATCAGCCCCAGCATTTT. Translation: CASSFDSYSNQPQHF.

This clone is classed as medium-sized. This sequence joins TRBV10-3 and TRBJ2-1; the match to TRBD1 covers 9 bases. The J segment lost 2 bases and the V segment lost 1 base, leaving 6 bases of the junction unmatched. Germline values: CDR1 ENHRY, CDR2 SYGVKD. The CDR3 length is 17 residues. CDR3 sequence reads: CAISEFGTGQTYNEQFF. In DNA, the CDR3 is TGTGCCATCAGTGAGTTCGGGACAGGGCAGACCTACAATGAGCAGTTCTTC.

The chain links TRBV4-3 to TRBJ2-2; weak D call: TRBD1 (6 bases). The germline V gene has CDR1 LGHNA and CDR2 YSLEER. V lost 0 bases to trimming and J lost 6 bases, with 11 bases between them. This CDR3 is built from 15 residues. The CDR3 bases are TGCGCCAGCAGCCAAGAACACAGGGCGGCCGGGGAGCTGTTTTTT. This gives the protein CASSQEHRAAGELFF.

The chain joins TRBV29-1 to TRBJ1-2; TRBD1 might be the D (5 bases). The V end lost 4 bases, the J end lost 8 bases, and 11 bases lay between the germline ends. The CDR3 extends over 11 amino acids. Germline V gene data show CDR1 as SQVTM and CDR2 as ANQGSEA. The CDR3 nucleotides read TGCAGCGTTGGCCCAGGGCCGGGCTACACCTTC. Protein product: CSVGPGPGYTF.

V gene TRBV5-1 combines with J gene TRBJ1-5; the D gene is possibly TRBD1 (5 bases). V was clipped by 0 bases and J by 5 bases, with 9 bases between them. The CDR3 sequence is 14 residues long. Germline CDR1 and CDR2: SGHRS and YFSETQ. The CDR3 region has the DNA TGCGCCAGCAGCTTGGGACAGAAGCATCAGCCCCAGCATTTT. This sequence encodes CASSLGQKHQPQHF.

The CDR3 reads CASRDSYNEKLFF. CDR3 sequence (DNA): TGTGCCAGCCGGGACAGCTATAATGAAAAACTGTTTTTT. The rearrangement joins TRBV25-1 to TRBJ1-4; TRBD1 matches 7 bases. V gave up 8 bases and J gave up 4 bases; unmatched junction bases: 4. Germline loops: CDR1 MGHDK, CDR2 SYGVNS. This CDR3 is built from 13 residues.

The chain has TRBV29-1 and TRBJ1-1; tentatively, D is TRBD1 (5 bases). Per the germline V gene, CDR1 is SQVTM and CDR2 is ANQGSEA. V lost 4 bases and J lost 1, with 10 bases in between. This CDR3 has 13 amino acids. This CDR3 is CSVVQGRNTEAFF. DNA of the CDR3: TGCAGCGTTGTCCAGGGCAGGAACACTGAAGCTTTCTTT.

This clone was detected only once. The chain uses TRBV5-5 and TRBJ2-3; TRBD2 agrees at 10 bases. CDR1 and CDR2 from the germline V gene are SGHKS and YYEKEE (reference sequence). V dropped 1 base and J dropped 3; count of bases not matched to a gene: 2. CDR3 length: 15 amino acids. This CDR3 is CASSLFSGRTDTQYF. The CDR3 region has the DNA TGTGCCAGCAGCTTGTTTAGCGGGAGGACAGATACGCAGTATTTT.

The V gene is TRBV28, the J gene TRBJ2-7; D is perhaps TRBD2 (5 bases). V shed 6 bases and J shed 10 bases, with 19 bases lying between them. The CDR3 extends over 13 amino acids. Germline CDR1 is MDHEN and CDR2 is SYDVKM. The CDR3 spells CASSLRQRRVQYF. The CDR3 nucleotides read TGTGCCAGCAGCTTACGTCAGCGGCGGGTCCAGTACTTC.

The CDR3 spells CASRWSEGTEAFF. The CDR3 region has the DNA TGTGCCAGCAGGTGGAGTGAGGGAACTGAAGCTTTCTTT. The chain carries TRBV2 and TRBJ1-1; no definite D call. The V end was cut by 6 bases, the J end by 5 bases, with 13 bases between. The CDR3 length is 13 residues. The germline V gene encodes CDR1 SNHLY and CDR2 FYNNEI.